This TCR beta chain stems from a study of T-cell reconstitution after alpha-beta-depleted transplantation in children. TCRbeta library preparation incorporated unique molecular identifiers. A single record per CDR3 protein comes from TCRdb applying MiXCR to the PCR reads. The sample has approximately 110,000 distinct CDR3 sequences, 23% seen once. Germline lookup yields CDR1 MGHDK and CDR2 SYGVNS. V was shortened by 3 bases and J by 10 bases, with 22 bases between the two germline ends. The CDR3 spans 16 residues. This material consisted of PBMCs, mostly from graft donor cells, taken 180 days after TCRalphabeta/CD19-depleted stem cell transplant. The source of this sequence is a male patient under 10 years old who had a stem cell transplant for chronic granulomatous disease, so the T cells may come from the graft donor. The chain uses TRBV25-1 and TRBJ2-1; no clear D gene. Here the CDR3 DNA reads TGTGCCAGCAGTGACTCCCCCACCCTTGGAGTCAGGGAGCAGTTCTTC. Its translation: CASSDSPTLGVREQFF.